Listed below are T cell receptor beta chains from one sample, sequenced in a study of blood T cell repertoires in COVID-19. Clones were sequenced by immunoSEQ multiplex PCR, and TCRdb holds only the in-frame ones, with some missing. The sample holds roughly 320,000 clones, approximately 90% seen once. What was sequenced was peripheral blood. Receptors originate from a woman between 50 and 59 years old with COVID-19, enrolled during active disease. CDR3s include the opening cysteine and the closing phenylalanine or tryptophan. A D gene is named only where the DNA matches it firmly. Expanded clones are given a class, and other clones once, few, many or no size at all.

D: TRBD2
V: TRBV18
J: TRBJ2-7
size: NA
CDR3: CASSQGTSATYEQYF
DNA: TGTGCCAGCTCACAGGGGACTAGCGCAACCTACGAGCAGTACTTC

D: TRBD1
V: TRBV7-3
J: TRBJ2-7
size: NA
CDR3: CASSLTSGQGYEQYF
DNA: TGTGCCAGCAGCTTAACGTCAGGACAGGGGTACGAGCAGTACTTC

D: NA
V: TRBV6-5
J: TRBJ1-6
size: NA
CDR3: CASSYYEGDNSPLHF
DNA: TGTGCCAGCAGTTACTACGAGGGAGATAATTCACCCCTCCACTTT

D: NA
V: TRBV5-5
J: TRBJ1-2
size: NA
CDR3: CASSDGALYGYTF
DNA: TGTGCCAGCAGCGACGGAGCCCTCTATGGCTACACCTTC

D: NA
V: TRBV24-1
J: TRBJ2-1
size: NA
CDR3: CATSDLGGAREQFF
DNA: TGTGCCACCAGTGATTTGGGGGGGGCACGGGAGCAGTTCTTC

D: NA
V: TRBV7-2
J: TRBJ2-2
size: NA
CDR3: CASSLDPFTGELFF
DNA: TGTGCCAGCAGCTTAGATCCCTTCACCGGGGAGCTGTTTTTT

D: TRBD1
V: TRBV30
J: TRBJ1-2
size: once
CDR3: CAWSGGQRRPGYGYTF
DNA: TGTGCCTGGAGTGGGGGACAGCGCCGGCCCGGCTATGGCTACACCTTC

D: TRBD2
V: TRBV2
J: TRBJ2-1
size: NA
CDR3: CASSGSGRASNEQFF
DNA: TGTGCCAGCAGCGGTAGCGGGAGGGCCTCGAATGAGCAGTTCTTC

D: NA
V: TRBV3-1/TRBV3-2
J: TRBJ2-7
size: NA
CDR3: CASSQSRRDGTYEQYF
DNA: TGTGCCAGCAGCCAGAGTAGGCGGGACGGAACCTACGAGCAGTACTTC

D: TRBD2
V: TRBV5-4
J: TRBJ2-7
size: NA
CDR3: CASSSIRGGSEQYF
DNA: TGTGCCAGCAGCTCGATCCGGGGAGGGAGCGAGCAGTACTTC

D: NA
V: TRBV19
J: TRBJ1-5
size: NA
CDR3: CASSARGLPYSNQPQHF
DNA: TGTGCCAGTAGTGCTCGGGGACTCCCGTATAGCAATCAGCCCCAGCATTTT

D: NA
V: TRBV7-9
J: TRBJ2-2
size: once
CDR3: CASSPVRGNGELFF
DNA: TGTGCCAGCAGCCCTGTGAGAGGGAACGGGGAGCTGTTTTTT

D: TRBD1
V: TRBV7-9
J: TRBJ1-5
size: NA
CDR3: CASTRAGQGNQPQHF
DNA: TGTGCCAGCACCCGAGCCGGACAGGGGAATCAGCCCCAGCATTTT

D: NA
V: TRBV7-6
J: TRBJ2-7
size: NA
CDR3: CASSLAKDRYYEQYF
DNA: TGTGCCAGCAGCTTAGCTAAGGACAGATACTACGAGCAGTACTTC

D: TRBD1
V: TRBV7-9
J: TRBJ1-1
size: NA
CDR3: CASSLVGQGHTEAFF
DNA: TGTGCCAGCAGCTTAGTCGGACAGGGTCACACTGAAGCTTTCTTT

D: TRBD1
V: TRBV4-3
J: TRBJ2-3
size: NA
CDR3: CASSLGTGGRDTQYF
DNA: TGCGCCAGCAGCCTAGGGACAGGGGGCAGAGATACGCAGTATTTT

D: NA
V: TRBV6-5
J: TRBJ1-3
size: NA
CDR3: CASSYSNRRSGNTIYF
DNA: TGTGCCAGCAGTTACTCTAACCGGAGATCTGGAAACACCATATATTTT

D: NA
V: TRBV11-2
J: TRBJ2-7
size: NA
CDR3: CASSFVQGYEQYF
DNA: TGTGCCAGCAGCTTCGTACAGGGCTACGAGCAGTACTTC

D: TRBD1
V: TRBV11-2
J: TRBJ1-1
size: few
CDR3: CASSRRTGLNTEAFF
DNA: TGTGCCAGCAGCAGAAGGACAGGATTGAACACTGAAGCTTTCTTT

D: NA
V: TRBV10-3
J: TRBJ2-7
size: NA
CDR3: CAISSGTYEQYF
DNA: TGTGCCATCAGTTCGGGGACCTACGAGCAGTACTTC

D: TRBD2
V: TRBV5-1
J: TRBJ2-1
size: NA
CDR3: CASSTVAGGGNEQFF
DNA: TGCGCCAGCAGCACGGTAGCGGGAGGCGGGAATGAGCAGTTCTTC

D: TRBD1
V: TRBV6-5
J: TRBJ2-5
size: NA
CDR3: CASKSGTGWETQYF
DNA: TGTGCCAGCAAGTCCGGGACAGGGTGGGAGACCCAGTACTTC

D: TRBD1
V: TRBV30
J: TRBJ1-5
size: NA
CDR3: CAWSVGQGVADQPQHF
DNA: TGTGCCTGGAGTGTAGGCCAGGGGGTGGCAGATCAGCCCCAGCATTTT

D: TRBD2
V: TRBV20-1
J: TRBJ2-1
size: NA
CDR3: CGGSLLNEQFF
DNA: TGCGGCGGGAGCCTATTAAATGAGCAGTTCTTC

D: NA
V: TRBV6-5
J: TRBJ1-1
size: NA
CDR3: CASSQTGRTEAFF
DNA: TGTGCCAGCAGCCAGACAGGTCGTACTGAAGCTTTCTTT

D: NA
V: TRBV30
J: TRBJ1-3
size: NA
CDR3: CAWSSENTIYF
DNA: TGTGCCTGGAGTAGCGAAAACACCATATATTTT

D: NA
V: TRBV4-1
J: TRBJ2-2
size: NA
CDR3: CASSQLTRTGELFF
DNA: TGCGCCAGCAGCCAACTCACTAGGACCGGGGAGCTGTTTTTT

D: NA
V: TRBV19
J: TRBJ2-1
size: NA
CDR3: CASSMLGGYEQFF
DNA: TGTGCCAGTAGTATGTTAGGGGGATATGAGCAGTTCTTC

D: NA
V: TRBV9
J: TRBJ2-3
size: NA
CDR3: CASSVENSPTDTQYF
DNA: TGTGCCAGCAGCGTAGAGAACAGCCCCACAGATACGCAGTATTTT

D: NA
V: TRBV29-1
J: TRBJ2-5
size: NA
CDR3: CSVGRSEGQYF
DNA: TGCAGCGTTGGGAGGTCAGAGGGCCAGTACTTC

D: NA
V: TRBV19
J: TRBJ1-3
size: NA
CDR3: CASKPTGSGNTIYF
DNA: TGTGCCAGTAAACCCACAGGGTCTGGAAACACCATATATTTT

D: TRBD1
V: TRBV18
J: TRBJ1-1
size: NA
CDR3: CASSGQGYTEAFF
DNA: TGTGCCAGCTCCGGACAGGGGTACACTGAAGCTTTCTTT

D: NA
V: TRBV5-4
J: TRBJ1-2
size: few
CDR3: CASRGHQGNYGYTF
DNA: TGTGCCAGCAGAGGACACCAGGGGAATTATGGCTACACCTTC

D: TRBD1
V: TRBV7-2
J: TRBJ2-7
size: NA
CDR3: CASSLAGDRVYEQYF
DNA: TGTGCCAGCAGCTTAGCGGGAGACAGGGTGTACGAGCAGTACTTC

D: TRBD1
V: TRBV9
J: TRBJ2-6
size: once
CDR3: CASSVEGDRGFSGANVLTF
DNA: TGTGCCAGCAGCGTAGAGGGGGACAGGGGGTTCTCTGGGGCCAACGTCCTGACTTTC

D: NA
V: TRBV30
J: TRBJ1-1
size: NA
CDR3: CAWHPRQSLNTEAFF
DNA: TGTGCCTGGCACCCTCGACAGAGTTTAAACACTGAAGCTTTCTTT

D: NA
V: TRBV28
J: TRBJ2-7
size: NA
CDR3: CASSPSPDGNYEQYF
DNA: TGTGCCAGCAGTCCATCCCCGGACGGGAACTACGAGCAGTACTTC

D: NA
V: TRBV7-3
J: TRBJ1-1
size: NA
CDR3: CASSSRRVFPDTEAFF
DNA: TGTGCCAGCAGCTCCAGGAGGGTTTTCCCGGACACTGAAGCTTTCTTT

D: TRBD2
V: TRBV4-1
J: TRBJ2-1
size: NA
CDR3: CASSQIAGGPLYEQFF
DNA: TGCGCCAGCAGCCAGATAGCGGGAGGGCCTCTCTATGAGCAGTTCTTC

D: TRBD1
V: TRBV27
J: TRBJ1-2
size: NA
CDR3: CASSLSTDRDSYGYTF
DNA: TGTGCCAGCAGTTTATCCACGGACAGGGACTCCTATGGCTACACCTTC

D: NA
V: TRBV6-1
J: TRBJ2-1
size: NA
CDR3: CASKNRESYNEQFF
DNA: TGTGCCAGCAAAAACAGGGAATCCTACAATGAGCAGTTCTTC

D: NA
V: TRBV30
J: TRBJ1-5
size: NA
CDR3: CAWSVVGISQPQHF
DNA: TGTGCCTGGAGTGTTGTCGGTATTAGTCAGCCCCAGCATTTT

D: TRBD1
V: TRBV10-2
J: TRBJ2-7
size: NA
CDR3: CASGGQGNVYEQYF
DNA: TGCGCCAGCGGGGGACAGGGGAATGTCTACGAGCAGTACTTC

D: TRBD1
V: TRBV7-9
J: TRBJ1-4
size: NA
CDR3: CASSPRQGEKLFF
DNA: TGTGCCAGCAGCCCGAGACAGGGTGAGAAACTGTTTTTT

D: TRBD2
V: TRBV13
J: TRBJ2-7
size: NA
CDR3: CASSSVQAGSQFYEQYF
DNA: TGTGCCAGCAGCTCCGTCCAAGCGGGAAGTCAATTCTACGAGCAGTACTTC

D: TRBD2
V: TRBV5-8
J: TRBJ2-3
size: NA
CDR3: CASSLVGTSVYF
DNA: TGTGCCAGCAGCTTGGTGGGGACTAGCGTGTATTTT

D: NA
V: TRBV13
J: TRBJ2-1
size: NA
CDR3: CATQSGTRPNEQFF
DNA: TGTGCCACCCAGTCAGGGACAAGGCCCAATGAGCAGTTCTTC

D: TRBD1
V: TRBV29-1
J: TRBJ2-6
size: once
CDR3: CSVGRHRGAGTGANVLTF
DNA: TGCAGCGTTGGCCGTCACAGGGGGGCCGGGACTGGGGCCAACGTCCTGACTTTC

D: TRBD2
V: TRBV29-1
J: TRBJ2-7
size: NA
CDR3: CSAGGGRAGSYEQYF
DNA: TGCAGCGCTGGGGGCGGGAGGGCAGGGTCCTACGAGCAGTACTTC

D: TRBD2
V: TRBV6-5
J: TRBJ2-5
size: NA
CDR3: CAIQAGGQETQYF
DNA: TGTGCCATTCAGGCGGGGGGGCAAGAGACCCAGTACTTC

D: NA
V: TRBV3-1/TRBV3-2
J: TRBJ1-1
size: NA
CDR3: CASSALGGVFGTEAFF
DNA: TGTGCCAGCAGCGCCTTGGGGGGGGTTTTCGGCACTGAAGCTTTCTTT

D: NA
V: TRBV6-5
J: TRBJ1-1
size: NA
CDR3: CASSYQPYTPGEAFF
DNA: TGTGCCAGCAGTTACCAACCATATACTCCGGGGGAAGCTTTCTTT

D: NA
V: TRBV6-2/TRBV6-3
J: TRBJ2-3
size: NA
CDR3: CASSWRTDTQYF
DNA: TGTGCCAGCAGTTGGCGCACAGATACGCAGTATTTT

D: TRBD1
V: TRBV7-9
J: TRBJ2-7
size: NA
CDR3: CASSSGGRVYEQYF
DNA: TGTGCCAGCAGCTCAGGGGGCAGGGTCTACGAGCAGTACTTC

D: NA
V: TRBV18
J: TRBJ2-1
size: NA
CDR3: CASSPLQGSYNEQFF
DNA: TGTGCCAGCTCACCACTACAGGGCTCCTACAATGAGCAGTTCTTC